This T cell receptor beta chain was sequenced for a study of blood T cell repertoires in COVID-19. For the study at large: Sources were T cells, B-cell-depleted T cells, or PBMCs; the material itself was cDNA or gDNA.

This clone was observed once. As originally analysed: Reference gene primer amplification gave estimated nucleated cell counts. Produced via immunoSEQ multiplex PCR; TCRdb's table is partial and in-frame only. The V and J calls and clone size come from that table; D and trimming were worked out from the DNA. The sample shows roughly 40,000 clones, more than 90% of them seen only once. Germline values: CDR1 MDHEN, CDR2 SYDVKM. V lost 4 bases and J 0 bases, leaving 13 bases between the germline ends. The length of the CDR3 is 16 residues. The receptor was derived from a man over 45 with COVID-19, enrolled during active disease. V gene TRBV28 combines with J gene TRBJ1-5; possibly TRBD1 for D (6 bases). What was sequenced was peripheral blood. The CDR3 DNA is TGTGCCAGCAGTTCCCAGACAGGAACTAGCAATCAGCCCCAGCATTTT. This codes for CASSSQTGTSNQPQHF.